This T cell receptor (beta chain) was captured by sequencing in a study of T cell changes during pregnancy in multiple sclerosis. The repertoire was sequenced with immunoSEQ multiplex PCR; TCRdb's copy has only in-frame clones and lacks some. Of about 59,000 clones listed, 80% to 95% were seen once; the top ten hold roughly 0.35%. CDR3 length equals 17 residues. The germline V gene has CDR1 LNHDA and CDR2 SQIVND (reference sequence). V shed 2 bases, J shed 7 bases, and the junction held 14 bases outside the gene matches. Sequenced here: CD4+ T cells from peripheral blood mononuclear cells, sampled before pregnancy. This chain connects TRBV19 to TRBJ1-5, with 7 bases matching TRBD1. The TCR sequence derives from a female donor with multiple sclerosis, enrolled in a pregnancy study. CDR3 loop: CASSIFLGRQGSQPQHF. Here the CDR3 DNA reads TGTGCCAGTAGTATATTTTTAGGAAGACAGGGTAGCCAGCCCCAGCATTTT.